This TCR beta chain is drawn from a study of beta chain features in type 1 diabetes. Trimming cost V 1 base and J 4 bases, with 11 bases left between them. Germline lookup yields CDR1 MGHRA and CDR2 YSYEKL. The CDR3 totals 15 residues. Of note for this clone: Its matching antigen is unknown.

Each sorted population was over 98% pure. Investigators reverse transcribed all isolated RNA, so they sequenced expressed TCRB transcripts. This table comes from immunoSEQ multiplex PCR, and its TCRdb copy is limited to in-frame clones, with some not included. The sample includes about 9,400 clones, around 78% of them seen just once. Study results and limitations: Among type 1 diabetes patients, VDJ junctions had fewer insertions and more deletions. In every one of the four CD4+ subsets, TCRB CDR3s were moderately but significantly shorter in Type 1 diabetes patients.

The sequence derives from a woman aged 18-29 years in good health. This chain joins TRBV4-1 and TRBJ2-1; D ambiguous. Sequenced material: Tregs from blood. CDR3 loop: CASSQGLLLYNEQFF. The DNA of the CDR3 is TGCGCCAGCAGCCAAGGTTTACTCCTATACAATGAGCAGTTCTTC.